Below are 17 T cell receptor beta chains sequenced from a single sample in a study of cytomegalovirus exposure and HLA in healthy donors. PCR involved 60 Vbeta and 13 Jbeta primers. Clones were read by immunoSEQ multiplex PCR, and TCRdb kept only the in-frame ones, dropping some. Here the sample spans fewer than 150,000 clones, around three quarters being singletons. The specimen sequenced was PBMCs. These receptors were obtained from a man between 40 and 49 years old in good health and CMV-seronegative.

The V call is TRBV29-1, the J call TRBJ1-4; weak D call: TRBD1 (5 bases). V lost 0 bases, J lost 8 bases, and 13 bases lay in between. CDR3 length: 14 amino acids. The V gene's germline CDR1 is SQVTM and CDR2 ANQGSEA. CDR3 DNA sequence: TGCAGCGTTGAAGAAGCAGGGTATAGAGAAAAACTGTTTTTT. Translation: CSVEEAGYREKLFF.

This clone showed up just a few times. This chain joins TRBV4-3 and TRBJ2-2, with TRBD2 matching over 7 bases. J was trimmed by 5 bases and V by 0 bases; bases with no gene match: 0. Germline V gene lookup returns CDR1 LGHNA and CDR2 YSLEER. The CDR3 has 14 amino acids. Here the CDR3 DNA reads TGCGCCAGCAGCCAAGAGCGGGAGACCGGGGAGCTGTTTTTT. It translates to CASSQERETGELFF.

The CDR3 nucleotides read TGTGCCTTCGGCAACACTAGTTACGAGCAGTACTTC. As protein: CAFGNTSYEQYF. The J gene is TRBJ2-7, the V gene TRBV2; D perhaps matches TRBD2 (5 bases). CDR1 is SNHLY, CDR2 FYNNEI, per germline. The CDR3 extends over 12 amino acids. Trimming left V 11 bases short and J 4 bases short, with 15 bases between.

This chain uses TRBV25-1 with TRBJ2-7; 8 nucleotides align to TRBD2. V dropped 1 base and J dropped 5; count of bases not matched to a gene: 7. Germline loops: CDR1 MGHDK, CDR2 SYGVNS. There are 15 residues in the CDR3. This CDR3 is CASSELSGGLDEQYF. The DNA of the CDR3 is TGTGCCAGCAGTGAATTGAGCGGGGGTCTCGACGAGCAGTACTTC.

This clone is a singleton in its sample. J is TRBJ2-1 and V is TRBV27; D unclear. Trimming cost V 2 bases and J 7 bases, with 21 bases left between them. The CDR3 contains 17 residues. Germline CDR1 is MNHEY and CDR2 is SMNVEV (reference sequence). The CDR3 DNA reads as TGTGCCAGCAGTTTAAGTCTCAGTTCCGTTTTTCCGAATGAGCAGTTCTTC. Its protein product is CASSLSLSSVFPNEQFF.

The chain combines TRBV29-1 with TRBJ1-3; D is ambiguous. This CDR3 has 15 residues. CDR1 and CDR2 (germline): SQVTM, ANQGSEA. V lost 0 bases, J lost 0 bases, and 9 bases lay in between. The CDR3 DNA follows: TGCAGCGTTGAAGATCTTGAGGACTCTGGAAACACCATATATTTT. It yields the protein CSVEDLEDSGNTIYF.

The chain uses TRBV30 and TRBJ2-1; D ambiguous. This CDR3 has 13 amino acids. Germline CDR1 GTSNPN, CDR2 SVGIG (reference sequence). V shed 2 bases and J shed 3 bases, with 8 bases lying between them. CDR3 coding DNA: TGTGCCTGGAGTAAGAACAGCTACAATGAGCAGTTCTTC. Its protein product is CAWSKNSYNEQFF.

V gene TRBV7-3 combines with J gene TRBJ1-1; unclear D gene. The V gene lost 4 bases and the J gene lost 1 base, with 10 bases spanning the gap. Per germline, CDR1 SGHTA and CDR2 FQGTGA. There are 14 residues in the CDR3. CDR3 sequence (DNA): TGTGCCAGCAGCTCGGGAATTCCGAACACTGAAGCTTTCTTT. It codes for CASSSGIPNTEAFF.

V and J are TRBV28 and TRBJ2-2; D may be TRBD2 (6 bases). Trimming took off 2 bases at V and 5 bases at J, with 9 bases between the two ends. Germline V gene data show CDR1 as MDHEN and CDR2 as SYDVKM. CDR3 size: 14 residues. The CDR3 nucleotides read TGTGCCAGCAGTTTAGGGGGGAGGACCGGGGAGCTGTTTTTT. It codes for CASSLGGRTGELFF.

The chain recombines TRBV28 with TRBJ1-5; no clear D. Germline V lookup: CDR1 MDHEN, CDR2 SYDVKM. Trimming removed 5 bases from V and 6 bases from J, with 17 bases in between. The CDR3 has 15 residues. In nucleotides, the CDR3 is TGTGCCAGCAGTATATATACCTTCTTGAGTCAGCCCCAGCATTTT. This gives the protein CASSIYTFLSQPQHF. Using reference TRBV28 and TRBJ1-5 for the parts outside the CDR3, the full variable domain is DVKVTQSSRYLVKRTGEKVFLECVQDMDHENMFWYRQDPGLGLRLIYFSYDVKMKEKGDIPEGYSVSREKKERFSLILESASTNQTSMYLCASSIYTFLSQPQHFGDGTRLSIL.

This CDR3 is CASSDQGISNQPQHF. DNA of the CDR3: TGTGCCAGCAGCGATCAGGGGATTAGCAATCAGCCCCAGCATTTT. This chain joins TRBV6-5 and TRBJ1-5; possibly TRBD1 for D (6 bases). The V end lost 6 bases, the J end lost 0 bases, and 12 bases lay between the germline ends. Germline CDR1 MNHEY, CDR2 SVGAGI. This CDR3 contains 15 residues.

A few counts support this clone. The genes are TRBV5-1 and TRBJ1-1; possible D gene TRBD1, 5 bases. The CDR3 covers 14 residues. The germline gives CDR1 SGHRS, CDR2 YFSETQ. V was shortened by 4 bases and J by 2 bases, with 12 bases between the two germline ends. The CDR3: CASSTGQYNTEAFF. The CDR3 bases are TGCGCCAGCAGCACAGGACAATACAACACTGAAGCTTTCTTT.

This CDR3 reads CASSLVTGGTYEQYF. Here the CDR3 DNA reads TGCGCCAGCAGCTTGGTCACAGGGGGTACCTACGAGCAGTACTTC. This chain connects TRBV5-1 to TRBJ2-7; TRBD1 agrees at 8 bases. The V segment lost 0 bases and the J segment 2 bases; nucleotides outside the gene matches: 4. Germline assignment: CDR1 SGHRS and CDR2 YFSETQ. The CDR3 is 15 amino acids.

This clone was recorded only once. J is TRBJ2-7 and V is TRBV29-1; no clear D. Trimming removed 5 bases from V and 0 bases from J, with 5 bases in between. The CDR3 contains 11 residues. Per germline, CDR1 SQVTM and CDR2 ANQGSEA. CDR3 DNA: TGCAGCGTTAGAGACTCCTACGAGCAGTACTTC. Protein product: CSVRDSYEQYF.

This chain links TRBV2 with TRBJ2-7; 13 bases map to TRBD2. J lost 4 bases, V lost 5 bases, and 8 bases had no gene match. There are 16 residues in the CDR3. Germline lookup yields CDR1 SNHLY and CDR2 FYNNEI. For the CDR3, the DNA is TGTGCCAGCAGTCAAATGGGACTAGCGGGGACATACGAGCAGTACTTC. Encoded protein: CASSQMGLAGTYEQYF. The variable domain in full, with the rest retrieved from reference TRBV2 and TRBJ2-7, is EPEVTQTPSHQVTQMGQEVILRCVPISNHLYFYWYRQILGQKVEFLVSFYNNEISEKSEIFDDQFSVERPDGSNFTLKIRSTKLEDSAMYFCASSQMGLAGTYEQYFGPGTRLTVT.

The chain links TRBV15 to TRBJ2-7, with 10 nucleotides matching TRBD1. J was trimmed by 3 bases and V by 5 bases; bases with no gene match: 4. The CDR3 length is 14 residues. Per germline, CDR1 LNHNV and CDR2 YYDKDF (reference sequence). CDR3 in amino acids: CATSDGQGGYEQYF. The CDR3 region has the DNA TGTGCCACCAGCGACGGACAGGGGGGCTACGAGCAGTACTTC.

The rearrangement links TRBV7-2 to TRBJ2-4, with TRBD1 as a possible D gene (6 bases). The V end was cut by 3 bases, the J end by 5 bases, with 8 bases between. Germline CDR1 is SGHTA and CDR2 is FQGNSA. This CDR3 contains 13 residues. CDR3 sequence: CASSFAGENIQYF. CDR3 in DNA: TGTGCCAGCAGCTTTGCAGGGGAAAACATTCAGTACTTC.